This entry is about one TCR beta chain. Its matching antigen is unknown. PCR amplification relied on 60 Vbeta primers (plus 13 Jbeta primers). Profiled with immunoSEQ multiplex PCR; TCRdb holds only in-frame clones, not every one. The sample consists of around 55,000 clones, 60% to 80% of them appearing once. Germline CDR1 is SEHNR and CDR2 is FQNEAQ (reference sequence). The CDR3 runs to 14 residues. The V end was cut by 4 bases, the J end by 8 bases, with 15 bases between. This entry belongs to a study of cytomegalovirus exposure and HLA in healthy donors. The study's findings and limits: Researchers catalogued about 150 TCR beta chains as cytomegalovirus-associated. Later, an analysis showed that TCR beta chains associated with HLA were more clonally expanded than others that were equally common.

The material sequenced was PBMCs. The chain employs TRBV7-9 and TRBJ2-1, with D possibly being TRBD1 (6 bases). The receptor's source is a female donor in good health and CMV-seronegative. CDR3 DNA: TGTGCCAGCAGCTCGACTACAGGGTATCATGAGCAGTTCTTC. Translation gives CASSSTTGYHEQFF.